This T cell receptor beta chain came from a study of cytomegalovirus exposure and HLA in healthy donors. Findings of the study overall: Whilst most TCR sequences proved rare, a subset of public TCRs occurred across many donors.

PCR employed 60 Vbeta and 13 Jbeta primers. Profiling relied on immunoSEQ multiplex PCR, and the TCRdb table lists in-frame clones only, not all of them. The sample lists about 180,000 clones; 82% were seen once. The CDR3 is made up of 14 amino acids. J gave up 0 bases and V 5 bases, and 2 bases lay outside the gene matches. Germline V lookup: CDR1 SGHTA, CDR2 FQGNSA. As regards this clone: Antigen unknown.

Sequencing was done on a sample of PBMCs. The TCR sequence derives from a man aged 35-49 years in good health and CMV-seronegative. The chain links TRBV7-2 to TRBJ1-2, with 8 nucleotides matching TRBD1. CDR3 protein: CASSEQGANYGYTF. The CDR3 region has the DNA TGTGCCAGCAGCGAACAGGGGGCTAACTATGGCTACACCTTC. The full variable domain, in which reference TRBV7-2 and TRBJ1-2 provide the parts outside the CDR3, is GAGVSQSPSNKVTEKGKDVELRCDPISGHTALYWYRQSLGQGLEFLIYFQGNSAPDKSGLPSDRFSAERTGGSVSTLTIQRTQQEDSAVYLCASSEQGANYGYTFGSGTRLTVV.